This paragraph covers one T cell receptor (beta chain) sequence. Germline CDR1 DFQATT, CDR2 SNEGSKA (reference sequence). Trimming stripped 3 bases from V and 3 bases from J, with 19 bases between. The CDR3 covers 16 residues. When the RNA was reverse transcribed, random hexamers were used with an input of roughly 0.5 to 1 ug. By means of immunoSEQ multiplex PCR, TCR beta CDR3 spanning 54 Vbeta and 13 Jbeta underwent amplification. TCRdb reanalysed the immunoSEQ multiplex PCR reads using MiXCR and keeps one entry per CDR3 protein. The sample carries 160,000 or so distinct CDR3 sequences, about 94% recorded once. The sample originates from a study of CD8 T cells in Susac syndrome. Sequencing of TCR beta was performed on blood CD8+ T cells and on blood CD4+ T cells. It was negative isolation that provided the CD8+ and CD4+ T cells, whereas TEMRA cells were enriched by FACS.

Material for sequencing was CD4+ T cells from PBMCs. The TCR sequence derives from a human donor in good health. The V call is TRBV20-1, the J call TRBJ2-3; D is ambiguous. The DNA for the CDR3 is TGCAGTGCTAGCGATCGGGTCCCTTTGAAGACAGATACGCAGTATTTT. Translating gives CSASDRVPLKTDTQYF.